What follows describes a single TCR beta chain. Its antigen is unknown. These data are taken from a study of vaccination effects on CD4 cells after COVID-19. Prior to sequencing, the ViraFEST assay stimulated PBMC with viral peptide pools, which expanded the antigen-specific CD4+ T cells. With roughly 9 days of culture completed, CD4+ T cells were isolated. None of the vaccinated had previously contracted SARS-CoV-2, and their nucleocapsid antibodies tested negative. Repertoires were generated with immunoSEQ multiplex PCR, while TCRdb's copy carries only in-frame clones and drops some. The sample contains 20,000 to 30,000 clones, roughly three quarters of which appear only once. The sequence was obtained from a human donor who received a COVID-19 vaccine. Specimen: CD4+ T cells from PBMCs cultured with HCoV-NL63 spike peptides, collected before COVID-19 vaccination.

This CDR3 is CASSPGQDYGYTF. As DNA, the CDR3 is TGCGCCAGCAGCCCGGGACAAGACTATGGCTACACCTTC. The genes are TRBV10-1 and TRBJ1-2, with D perhaps TRBD1 (6 bases). Germline V gives CDR1 WNHNN, CDR2 SYGVQD (reference sequence). Trimming removed 6 bases from V and 3 bases from J, with 11 bases in between. The CDR3 sequence is 13 residues long.